Shown below are 8 T cell receptor beta chains from a single sample sequenced in a study of blood T cell repertoires in COVID-19 (TCRdb year 2020). The library was produced with the immunoSEQ multiplex PCR assay. TCRdb retrieved this table from immuneACCESS and kept in-frame rearrangements only. Not all clones are present; in checked studies, unresolved V genes account for under half, and no reason is known for the remainder. This sample holds 150,000 to 200,000 clones; about 87% were observed only once. The top ten clones comprise under 30% of the sample. Sequenced material: peripheral blood. The receptors were sampled from a man aged 55 to 70 with acute or convalescent COVID-19.

V gene TRBV5-6 combines with J gene TRBJ2-7, with 7 bases that match TRBD1. The ends lost 4 bases at V and 1 base at J; junction bases unmatched: 11. CDR1 and CDR2 (germline): SGHDT, YYEEEE. The CDR3 extends over 16 amino acids. CDR3 residues: CASSPVLGTESYEQYF. DNA of the CDR3: TGTGCCAGCAGCCCAGTCTTAGGGACAGAGTCCTACGAGCAGTACTTC. Full variable domain (missing parts from reference TRBV5-6 and TRBJ2-7): DAGVTQSPTHLIKTRGQQVTLRCSPKSGHDTVSWYQQALGQGPQFIFQYYEEEERQRGNFPDRFSGHQFPNYSSELNVNALLLGDSALYLCASSPVLGTESYEQYFGPGTRLTVT.

The table lists this clone with a few counts. The chain uses TRBV11-2 and TRBJ1-3, with D possibly TRBD1 on 5 matching bases. CDR3 length equals 15 residues. CDR1 is SGHAT, CDR2 FQNNGV, per germline. Deletions cut 2 bases from V and 2 bases from J, with 10 bases between. CDR3 amino acids: CASSLMGQAGNTIYF. The DNA for the CDR3 is TGTGCCAGCAGCTTAATGGGGCAGGCTGGAAACACCATATATTTT.

V is TRBV6-5 and J is TRBJ1-4; D gene unclear. The CDR3 sequence is 14 residues long. CDR1 and CDR2 (germline): MNHEY, SVGAGI. V lost 7 bases and J lost 5, with 14 bases in between. The CDR3 here is CASTLTYGNEKLFF. CDR3 DNA sequence: TGTGCCAGCACCCTCACGTACGGGAATGAAAAACTGTTTTTT.

The V call is TRBV10-1, the J call TRBJ1-4, with D hard to call. V lost 2 bases and J lost 8, with 12 bases in between. Germline V lookup: CDR1 WNHNN, CDR2 SYGVQD (reference sequence). The CDR3 runs 14 residues. The CDR3 region has the DNA TGCGCCAGCAGTGAGAGAAATGACGGGGAAAAACTGTTTTTT. Its translation is CASSERNDGEKLFF.

The CDR3 here is CASSLTGDPAGEQYF. The CDR3 DNA reads as TGTGCCAGCAGCCTAACAGGGGACCCAGCTGGTGAGCAGTACTTC. The V and J genes are TRBV11-3 and TRBJ2-7; 7 positions match TRBD1. The CDR3 length is 15 residues. Germline values: CDR1 SGHNT, CDR2 YENEEA. V lost 5 bases, J lost 7 bases, and 14 bases stayed unmatched.

V gene TRBV11-2 combines with J gene TRBJ2-1; possible D gene TRBD2, 6 bases. V lost 3 bases and J 4 bases, leaving 7 bases between the germline ends. Germline V gene data show CDR1 as SGHAT and CDR2 as FQNNGV. The CDR3 loop spans 13 amino acids. The CDR3: CASSFGTYNEQFF. CDR3 bases: TGTGCCAGCAGCTTCGGGACTTACAATGAGCAGTTCTTC.

This sequence joins TRBV6-5 and TRBJ2-2, with TRBD2 as a possible D gene (6 bases). This CDR3 is 14 amino acids long. The V gene's germline CDR1 is MNHEY and CDR2 SVGAGI. Trimming took 8 bases from V and 0 from J, leaving 10 bases between them. In DNA, the CDR3 is TGTGCCAGCTGCGGGACGTCGAACACCGGGGAGCTGTTTTTT. Its translation is CASCGTSNTGELFF.

The rearrangement joins TRBV24-1 to TRBJ2-1; D ambiguous. Trimming cost V 5 bases and J 2 bases, with 9 bases left between them. The CDR3 spans 14 residues. Germline V CDR1 and CDR2: KGHDR, SFDVKD. The CDR3 reads CATSAATTYNEQFF. The CDR3 DNA reads as TGTGCCACCAGTGCTGCTACGACCTACAATGAGCAGTTCTTC.